This T cell receptor beta chain stems from a study of T cells in Graves' hyperthyroidism and ophthalmopathy. V gave up 5 bases and J gave up 5 bases; unmatched junction bases: 2. The CDR3 totals 12 residues. The study based diagnoses on clinical symptoms, serum thyroxine and TRAb, thyroid ultrasound and orbital computed tomography. Regions amplified from RNA transcripts were the TCR beta CDR3 regions. First-round RT-PCR of the TCR CDR3 relied on the HTBI primer set. One entry per CDR3 protein results from TCRdb running MiXCR on the multiplex PCR reads. Seen here are nearly 600,000 distinct CDR3 sequences, 14% observed once, and the top ten hold 5% to 7%. In its sample, this clonotype was seen many times.

The sequenced sample was blood. The V call is TRBV12-3 or TRBV12-4, the J call TRBJ2-7, with TRBD2 matching over 8 bases. This TCR derives from a woman in her thirties with Graves' hyperthyroidism that later progressed to Graves' ophthalmopathy. CDR3 sequence reads: CASSRTSNEQYF. CDR3 nucleotides: TGTGCCAGCAGTAGGACTAGCAACGAGCAGTACTTC.